This T cell receptor (beta chain) was captured by sequencing in a study of shared clonotypes between healthy human individuals. Under the authors' procedure: Junction-only sequences produced by ImmunoSEQ had no quality scores, so filtering differed. Measured with immunoSEQ multiplex PCR; TCRdb has only the in-frame clones, and not every one. V, J and clone size are taken as reported in that table, and D and trimming were inferred from the DNA itself. This table has millions of clones, 93% appearing once. CD8 cells classed as naive were CD45RO-negative and positively selected for CCR7, excluding terminally differentiated effector memory CD45RA+ cells. The specimen was naive CD8+ T cells from PBMCs. The clonotype was recovered from a man younger than 35 in good health. Some clones in this sample may be carry-over from other donors' samples.

The chain's CDR3 is CASSSSGAEAFF. The DNA for the CDR3 is TGTGCCAGCTCTTCTTCGGGTGCCGAAGCTTTCTTT. The chain couples TRBV7-6 to TRBJ1-1; D is undetermined. Per germline, CDR1 SGHVS and CDR2 FNYEAQ. The CDR3 consists of 12 residues. Trimming left V 8 bases short and J 8 bases short, with 15 bases between.